This TCR beta chain stems from a study of cytomegalovirus exposure and HLA in healthy donors. Overall study context: An early release of data contained approximately 85 million unique TCRs, which came from HLA-typed donors. The study, taken as a whole, reports: One variant, a missense change in DCLRE1C, was linked in a later analysis to TCR beta V- and J-gene trimming. Three chains tied to CMV proved CMV antigen-specific in vitro.

The primer mix had 60 Vbeta and 13 Jbeta primers. Per the study methods: In a later analysis, the count reached some 88 million unique TCR beta chains, with approximately 11 million shared. The method was immunoSEQ multiplex PCR; TCRdb's version includes in-frame clones alone and lacks a portion of them. V, J and clone size reflect that table, while D and trimming were determined from the DNA. The table shows some 120,000 clones, with roughly two thirds occurring only once. The CDR3 extends over 16 amino acids. The J segment lost 5 bases and the V segment lost 3 bases, leaving 10 bases of the junction unmatched. Germline V gives CDR1 SGHRS, CDR2 YFSETQ. In the case of this clone: Its target is unknown.

This receptor was obtained from a young man in good health and CMV-seropositive. The chain links TRBV5-1 to TRBJ2-7; 11 nucleotides line up with TRBD2. Sequencing was performed on PBMCs. This CDR3 reads CASSWGNSGRADEQYF. For the CDR3, the DNA is TGCGCCAGCAGCTGGGGGAATAGCGGGAGGGCCGACGAGCAGTACTTC.